The rows below give T cell receptor beta chains drawn from one sample of a study of cytomegalovirus exposure and HLA in healthy donors. TCRdb keeps only in-frame clones here, not all; method: immunoSEQ multiplex PCR. The data contain roughly 130,000 clones, roughly nine tenths of them singletons. Specimen: PBMCs. Source of these receptors: a man younger than 45 in good health and CMV-seronegative. Both conserved end residues are part of each CDR3. D genes are given only for firm matches. Some rows have no size entry. The others give once, few or many, or a class for an expanded clone.

TRBJ2-5	TRBV7-2	once	.	TGTGCCAGCAGCTTCGGGGGCGGGGGAGAGGAGACCCAGTACTTC	CASSFGGGGEETQYF
TRBJ1-2	TRBV19	once	.	TGTGCCAGTAATCAGGGCGATCGCAACTATGGCTACACCTTC	CASNQGDRNYGYTF
TRBJ1-1	TRBV5-8	.	TRBD1	TGTGCCAGCAGCATCGACAGGGATCAAACTGAAGCTTTCTTT	CASSIDRDQTEAFF
TRBJ2-2	TRBV6-5	.	.	TGTGCCAGCAGTTACCAGCCCGGGGAAGCCGGGGAGCTGTTTTTT	CASSYQPGEAGELFF
TRBJ1-4	TRBV6-5	.	TRBD1	TGTGCCAGCAGTCGGACAGGGGCTATTAATGAAAAACTGTTTTTT	CASSRTGAINEKLFF
TRBJ2-7	TRBV4-2	few	TRBD1	TGTGCCAGCAGCCCGGGACAGGGGACTTACGAGCAGTACTTC	CASSPGQGTYEQYF
TRBJ1-5	TRBV28	.	.	TGTGCCAGCAGTCCCTCAGGGGAACCCCAGCATTTT	CASSPSGEPQHF
TRBJ1-6	TRBV7-2	.	.	TGTGCCAGCACCCCCCACGGGACAAGAGGTTCACCCCTCCACTTT	CASTPHGTRGSPLHF
TRBJ2-7	TRBV7-9	.	TRBD1	TGTGCCAGCAGCCACCGGGACAGAACGTACGAGCAGTACTTC	CASSHRDRTYEQYF
TRBJ1-5	TRBV5-4	.	.	TGTGCCAGCAGCTTGTGGGGGGACAATCAGCCCCAGCATTTT	CASSLWGDNQPQHF
TRBJ1-1	TRBV9	.	.	TGTGCCAGCAGCCTTGGGACAAACACTGAAGCTTTCTTT	CASSLGTNTEAFF
TRBJ2-4	TRBV19	.	.	TGTGCCAGTAGTTGGACTGGGCTAGCCAAAAACATTCAGTACTTC	CASSWTGLAKNIQYF
TRBJ2-2	TRBV5-1	.	.	TGCGCCAGCAGCATGACAACAGGTGACACCGGGGAGCTGTTTTTT	CASSMTTGDTGELFF
TRBJ1-5	TRBV28	.	.	TGTGCCAGCAGTCCTCAGGGAGGGGGTCAGCCCCAGCATTTT	CASSPQGGGQPQHF
TRBJ2-5	TRBV7-9	.	TRBD2	TGTGCCAGCAGCTTATACCAGCGGGGGGTGGCCCAAGAGACCCAGTACTTC	CASSLYQRGVAQETQYF
TRBJ2-7	TRBV7-6	.	TRBD1	TGTGCCAGCAGTTTAGGACGGGCCAGGGGGCGCGAAGGCGAGCAGTACTTC	CASSLGRARGREGEQYF
TRBJ1-2	TRBV11-2	.	.	TGTGCCAGCAGCTTAGGTCCAGGGGACTATGGCTACACCTTC	CASSLGPGDYGYTF
TRBJ1-2	TRBV7-2	.	TRBD1	TGTGCCAGCAGCCCCGACAGGGCTGTCTATGGCTACACCTTC	CASSPDRAVYGYTF
TRBJ2-7	TRBV19	.	TRBD1	TGTGCCAGTAGTCTCCAGACAGGGGACCCCTACGAGCAGTACTTC	CASSLQTGDPYEQYF
TRBJ2-6	TRBV5-1	.	TRBD1	TGCGCCAGCAGCTTGGAGGGGGCGAGCTCTGGGGCCAACGTCCTGACTTTC	CASSLEGASSGANVLTF
TRBJ1-1	TRBV4-1	few	.	TGCGCCAGCAGCCCCGAAGCACCCGGGATAACTGAAGCTTTCTTT	CASSPEAPGITEAFF
TRBJ2-1	TRBV4-1	.	TRBD1	TGCGCCAGCAGCTCAGGCGGGACAGGCTACAATGAGCAGTTCTTC	CASSSGGTGYNEQFF
TRBJ2-6	TRBV5-1	.	.	TGCGCCAGCAGCTTGCAACAGGGATTGGCCAACGTCCTGACTTTC	CASSLQQGLANVLTF
TRBJ1-1	TRBV7-8	.	.	TGTGCCAGCAGCTTAGGTTCAATCCCCCCCCCTGAAGCTTTCTTT	CASSLGSIPPPEAFF
TRBJ2-7	TRBV6-1	.	.	TGTGCCAGCAGCTTCCCCCCCAGGTCCTACGAGCAGTACTTC	CASSFPPRSYEQYF
TRBJ1-2	TRBV9	.	.	TGTGCCAGCAGCGTAGACGGGAACCTTCGGGGCTACACCTTC	CASSVDGNLRGYTF
TRBJ1-4	TRBV15	.	.	TGTGCCACCAGCAGAGCATCATCAACTAATGAAAAACTGTTTTTT	CATSRASSTNEKLFF
TRBJ2-2	TRBV28	.	.	TGTGCCAGCAGTTTGAAACTAGCTGGCACCGGGGAGCTGTTTTTT	CASSLKLAGTGELFF
TRBJ1-6	TRBV7-9	.	.	TGTGCCAGCAGCCCCCTCAGGGGTGCAAATTCACCCCTCCACTTT	CASSPLRGANSPLHF
TRBJ2-7	TRBV19	.	.	TGTGCCAGCGGGACTGATACCTACGAGCAGTACTTC	CASGTDTYEQYF
TRBJ2-3	TRBV9	.	.	TGTGCCAGCAGCCCAGGACAGACCGCAGATACGCAGTATTTT	CASSPGQTADTQYF
TRBJ2-7	TRBV6-1	.	.	TGTGCCAGCAGTGAAGGGAGGGGCTCCTACGAGCAGTACTTC	CASSEGRGSYEQYF
TRBJ2-3	TRBV5-1	.	.	TGCGCCAGCAGCCGGCAGGGGTCGGAAGATACGCAGTATTTT	CASSRQGSEDTQYF
TRBJ1-2	TRBV7-9	.	TRBD1	TGTGCCAGCAGCTTAGTAGCCCTAGACAGGGGTAATGGCTACACCTTC	CASSLVALDRGNGYTF